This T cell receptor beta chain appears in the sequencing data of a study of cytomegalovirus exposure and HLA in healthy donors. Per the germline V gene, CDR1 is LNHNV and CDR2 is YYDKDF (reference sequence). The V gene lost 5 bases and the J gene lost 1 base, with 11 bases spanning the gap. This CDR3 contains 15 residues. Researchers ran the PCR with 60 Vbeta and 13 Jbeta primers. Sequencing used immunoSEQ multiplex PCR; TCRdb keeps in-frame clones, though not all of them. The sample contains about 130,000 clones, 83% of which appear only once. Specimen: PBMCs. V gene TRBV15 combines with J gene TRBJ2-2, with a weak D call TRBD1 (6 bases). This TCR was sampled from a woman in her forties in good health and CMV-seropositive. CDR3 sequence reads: CATSPDRLNTGELFF. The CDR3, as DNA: TGTGCCACCAGCCCTGACAGGCTGAACACCGGGGAGCTGTTTTTT.